This T cell receptor (beta chain) was captured by sequencing in a study of blood T cell repertoires in COVID-19. Trimming removed 5 bases from V and 7 bases from J; junction bases left unmatched: 6. From germline, CDR1 is MNHEY and CDR2 SMNVEV (reference sequence). The CDR3 runs 14 residues. Some clones are missing from TCRdb's copy, which holds only in-frame ones; the method was immunoSEQ multiplex PCR. The sample consists of around 200,000 clones, more than 70% of them appearing once. The J gene is TRBJ2-2, the V gene TRBV27, with TRBD1 matching over 8 bases. Material: peripheral blood. The clonotype originates from a man between 50 and 59 years old with active or convalescent COVID-19. CDR3 sequence: CASSRQGTSGELFF. DNA of the CDR3: TGTGCCAGCAGTCGACAGGGGACGAGCGGGGAGCTGTTTTTT.